What follows are 28 T cell receptor beta chains derived from one specimen sequenced in a study of CD8 T cells in Susac syndrome. The authors reverse transcribed about 0.5 to 1 ug RNA with random hexamers. TCRdb used MiXCR to reprocess the immunoSEQ multiplex PCR reads, holding one entry per CDR3 protein. Here the sample spans some 260,000 distinct CDR3 sequences, about 94% being singletons. The sequenced material came from CD4+ T cells from PBMCs. The receptor set was obtained from a human donor with multiple sclerosis.

The chain employs TRBV15 and TRBJ1-4, with a possible D match to TRBD1 (5 bases). Trimming left V 1 base short and J 0 bases short, with 15 bases between. This CDR3 comprises 18 residues. Germline assignment: CDR1 LNHNV and CDR2 YYDKDF (reference sequence). CDR3 amino acids: CATSRGVGGLATNEKLFF. CDR3 sequence (DNA): TGTGCCACCAGCAGAGGCGTTGGGGGGTTAGCAACTAATGAAAAACTGTTTTTT.

This clonotype occurred once. The chain employs TRBV19 and TRBJ1-5, with 7 positions matching TRBD1. V shed 3 bases, J shed 6 bases, and the junction held 8 bases outside the gene matches. CDR3 length equals 15 residues. CDR1 is LNHDA, CDR2 SQIVND, per germline (reference sequence). The DNA of the CDR3 is TGTGCCAGTAGTATCCCAGGGGGGTCCGGTCAGCCCCAGCATTTT. This codes for CASSIPGGSGQPQHF.

The V call is TRBV30, the J call TRBJ2-2; 7 bases map to TRBD1. Germline assignment: CDR1 GTSNPN and CDR2 SVGIG (reference sequence). Losses at the gene ends were 5 bases for V and 6 bases for J; bases not matched to a gene: 9. The length of the CDR3 is 14 residues. The CDR3 sequence is CAWDATGDAGELFF. The CDR3 DNA follows: TGTGCCTGGGACGCCACAGGGGACGCCGGGGAGCTGTTTTTT.

The chain uses TRBV7-6 and TRBJ2-4; 9 bases map to TRBD1. There are 14 residues in the CDR3. Germline assignment: CDR1 SGHVS and CDR2 FNYEAQ. Trimming took 7 bases from V and 8 from J; bases not matched to a gene: 9. CDR3 bases: TGTGCCAGCACCCCGGGACAGGGTTTCGACATTCAGTACTTC. Its protein product is CASTPGQGFDIQYF.

The chain couples TRBV28 to TRBJ1-2; 8 nucleotides match TRBD1. Germline CDR1 MDHEN, CDR2 SYDVKM. The CDR3 is made up of 13 amino acids. The J segment lost 8 bases and the V segment lost 6 bases, leaving 8 bases of the junction unmatched. The CDR3 here is CASRSQQGGGYTF. In nucleotides, the CDR3 is TGTGCCAGCAGATCCCAACAGGGGGGAGGCTACACCTTC.

The rearrangement uses TRBV4-1 and TRBJ1-5, with D hard to call. The ends were cut back, 0 bases at V and 0 bases at J, with 6 bases in the middle. This CDR3 spans 15 amino acids. Germline assignment: CDR1 MGHRA and CDR2 YSYEKL. CDR3 in amino acids: CASSQEGYSNQPQHF. The DNA of the CDR3 is TGCGCCAGCAGCCAAGAGGGTTATAGCAATCAGCCCCAGCATTTT.

The chain uses TRBV27 and TRBJ2-5; D assignment may be TRBD1 or TRBD2 (5 bases each). This CDR3 has 13 residues. Germline V CDR1 and CDR2: MNHEY, SMNVEV (reference sequence). Trimming left V 6 bases short and J 4 bases short, with 12 bases between. The CDR3 is CASRILGTETQYF. CDR3 nucleotides: TGTGCCAGCAGGATTTTAGGGACAGAGACCCAGTACTTC.

The rearrangement joins TRBV25-1 to TRBJ1-2, with a possible D match to TRBD1 (5 bases). V lost 5 bases and J 2 bases, leaving 15 bases between the germline ends. Germline V gene data show CDR1 as MGHDK and CDR2 as SYGVNS. This CDR3 has 15 residues. The CDR3 DNA is TGTGCCAGCAGTCAAACAGTAGGGGTAAACTATGGCTACACCTTC. This sequence encodes CASSQTVGVNYGYTF.

This sequence joins TRBV6-1 and TRBJ1-2; 9 bases align to TRBD1. V shed 6 bases, J shed 8 bases, and the junction held 7 bases outside the gene matches. Germline V gives CDR1 MNHNS, CDR2 SASEGT. The CDR3 runs 13 residues. The CDR3 DNA sequence: TGTGCCAGCAGCCCGGGACAGGGCCTCGGCTACACCTTC. This translates into CASSPGQGLGYTF.

This clonotype was recorded once. The genes are TRBV15 and TRBJ2-5; 12 bases are shared with TRBD1. CDR3 length: 19 residues. Germline assignment: CDR1 LNHNV and CDR2 YYDKDF (reference sequence). The V segment lost 0 bases and the J segment 3 bases; nucleotides outside the gene matches: 11. The CDR3 DNA sequence: TGTGCCACCAGCAGAGACTTGCCCGGGACAGGGGGCGGCGAAGAGACCCAGTACTTC. Encoded protein: CATSRDLPGTGGGEETQYF.

The chain is built from TRBV2 and TRBJ1-1, with unresolved D. This CDR3 is built from 14 residues. From germline, CDR1 is SNHLY and CDR2 FYNNEI. V shed 0 bases and J shed 3 bases, with 8 bases lying between them. The CDR3 DNA follows: TGTGCCAGCAGTGAAGCATTGTTCTACACTGAAGCTTTCTTT. Residues: CASSEALFYTEAFF.

J is TRBJ2-1 and V is TRBV27; D remains ambiguous. The V end was cut by 4 bases, the J end by 4 bases, with 8 bases between. The CDR3 totals 13 residues. Germline CDR1 reads MNHEY; CDR2 reads SMNVEV (reference sequence). The CDR3 is CASSSLPYNEQFF. As DNA, the CDR3 is TGTGCCAGCAGTTCCCTACCTTACAATGAGCAGTTCTTC.

The CDR3 nucleotides read TGTGCCAGCATGAAATTGAACACCGGGGAGCTGTTTTTT. Protein: CASMKLNTGELFF. This chain connects TRBV2 to TRBJ2-2; D remains unclear. CDR3 length: 13 residues. The germline gives CDR1 SNHLY, CDR2 FYNNEI. The ends were cut back, 7 bases at V and 1 base at J, with 7 bases in the middle.

The CDR3 DNA sequence: TGTGCCAGCAGCTACTGGGCTTCTGGAAACACCATATATTTT. Amino acids: CASSYWASGNTIYF. The chain has TRBV12-3 or TRBV12-4 and TRBJ1-3; D remains ambiguous. Trimming cost V 6 bases and J 1 base, with 10 bases left between them. The CDR3 extends over 14 amino acids.

V gene TRBV29-1 combines with J gene TRBJ2-2; TRBD2 agrees at 16 bases. Looked up from germline, CDR1 is SQVTM and CDR2 is ANQGSEA. J lost 5 bases, V lost 6 bases, and 9 bases had no gene match. This CDR3 has 17 amino acids. CDR3 amino acids: CSVSGTSGRAITGELFF. The CDR3, as DNA: TGCAGCGTATCCGGGACTAGCGGGAGGGCCATAACCGGGGAGCTGTTTTTT.

Comments on this clonotype: At one end, the junction sequence differs from germline, possibly due to a read error. The chain recombines TRBV6-5 with TRBJ1-5; TRBD1 is a possible D gene (5 bases). The germline V gene has CDR1 MNHEY and CDR2 SVGAGI. This CDR3 is 14 amino acids long. This CDR3 reads CASAQGSGNQPQHF. For the CDR3, the DNA is TGCGCCTCGGCCCAGGGATCGGGCAATCAGCCCCAGCATTTT.

This chain uses TRBV2 with TRBJ2-7; no clear D gene. Trimming cost V 8 bases and J 1 base, with 6 bases left between them. This CDR3 region has 11 residues. CDR1 and CDR2 from the germline V gene are SNHLY and FYNNEI. CDR3 bases: TGTGCCAGCCAGTTATCCTACGAGCAGTACGTC. Its translation is CASQLSYEQYV.

This rearrangement joins TRBV27 to TRBJ2-1; 10 positions agree with TRBD2. The CDR3 contains 16 residues. Per the germline V gene, CDR1 is MNHEY and CDR2 is SMNVEV (reference sequence). Trimming cost V 5 bases and J 4 bases; bases outside gene matches: 8. The CDR3: CASSKGTSEIYNEQFF. CDR3 DNA sequence: TGTGCCAGCAGTAAGGGGACTAGCGAAATATACAATGAGCAGTTCTTC.

This chain links TRBV20-1 with TRBJ2-3; a weak D match, TRBD1 (6 bases). Trimming left V 6 bases short and J 1 base short, with 11 bases between. Germline-derived CDR1 and CDR2 are DFQATT and SNEGSKA (reference sequence). The CDR3 is 13 residues long. CDR3 in DNA: TGCAGTGCCCCGTCAGGGGGCACAGATACGCAGTATTTT. Translating it yields CSAPSGGTDTQYF.

The table lists this clonotype with a count of one. The chain links TRBV5-4 to TRBJ2-5, with no clear D. CDR3 length: 14 amino acids. The V and J ends lost 0 bases and 2 bases respectively, with 8 bases between them. CDR1 is SGHNT and CDR2 is YYREEE in the germline V gene (reference sequence). The CDR3 reads CASSLVGNQETQYF. In DNA, the CDR3 is TGTGCCAGCAGCTTGGTTGGGAATCAAGAGACCCAGTACTTC.

V usage is TRBV6-1 and J usage is TRBJ1-2; D call uncertain. The V and J ends lost 3 bases and 0 bases respectively, with 8 bases between them. The CDR3 has 14 residues. The V gene's germline CDR1 is MNHNS and CDR2 SASEGT. CDR3 protein: CASSDGPANYGYTF. The CDR3 DNA reads as TGTGCCAGCAGTGACGGTCCGGCTAACTATGGCTACACCTTC.

The DNA of the CDR3 is TGTGCCAGTGAAGGGTTGGATGGCTACACCTTC. Protein: CASEGLDGYTF. The chain employs TRBV6-5 and TRBJ1-2; D gene ambiguous. Germline V lookup: CDR1 MNHEY, CDR2 SVGAGI. V shed 9 bases and J shed 6 bases, with 11 bases lying between them. The CDR3 is made up of 11 amino acids.

The table lists this clonotype with a count of one. The CDR3: CAISPKLATDTGELFF. Here the CDR3 DNA reads TGTGCCATCAGTCCAAAACTAGCAACGGACACCGGGGAGCTGTTTTTT. The J gene is TRBJ2-2, the V gene TRBV10-3; D may be TRBD2 (6 bases). Germline CDR1 and CDR2: ENHRY and SYGVKD. CDR3 length: 16 amino acids. The V end lost 5 bases, the J end lost 3 bases, and 16 bases lay between the germline ends.

In DNA form, the CDR3 reads TGTGCCTGGAGTGTCTCCAGGTTGAACACTGAAGCTTTCTTT. Its protein product is CAWSVSRLNTEAFF. The chain combines TRBV30 with TRBJ1-1; D remains unclear. V lost 0 bases, J lost 0 bases, and 8 bases lay in between. The CDR3 sequence is 14 residues long. CDR1 GTSNPN and CDR2 SVGIG come from the germline V gene (reference sequence).

A single count supports this clonotype. V and J are TRBV7-2 and TRBJ1-1; 7 positions agree with TRBD1. CDR1 and CDR2 (germline): SGHTA, FQGNSA. After removal of 4 bases from V and 5 bases from J, the junction contained 10 bases not matched to a gene. The CDR3 is 15 residues long. CDR3: CASSSEPGQMTEAFF. The DNA for the CDR3 is TGTGCCAGCAGCTCAGAACCGGGACAGATGACTGAAGCTTTCTTT.

The V call is TRBV20-1, the J call TRBJ2-7; D tentatively reads TRBD1 or TRBD2 (5 bases each). Germline CDR1 DFQATT, CDR2 SNEGSKA (reference sequence). The V and J ends lost 6 bases and 2 bases respectively, with 8 bases between them. CDR3 length equals 11 residues. The CDR3 is CSAGDTYEQYV. The DNA for the CDR3 is TGCAGTGCGGGGGATACCTACGAGCAGTACGTC.

This chain uses TRBV30 with TRBJ1-5; 8 nucleotides line up with TRBD1. The CDR3 loop spans 15 amino acids. Germline trimming cut 0 bases from V and 4 bases from J; bases unmatched to any gene: 5. Per the germline V gene, CDR1 is GTSNPN and CDR2 is SVGIG (reference sequence). CDR3 residues: CAWSVSRQGNQPQHF. Written as DNA, the CDR3 is TGTGCCTGGAGTGTATCTCGACAGGGGAATCAGCCCCAGCATTTT.

This rearrangement joins TRBV10-3 to TRBJ2-5, with 12 bases fitting TRBD2. Germline CDR1 and CDR2: ENHRY and SYGVKD. The CDR3 covers 14 residues. J was trimmed by 5 bases and V by 6 bases; bases with no gene match: 4. The CDR3 reads CAIRTGTSGETQYF. The CDR3 DNA is TGTGCCATCAGGACCGGGACTAGCGGGGAGACCCAGTACTTC.